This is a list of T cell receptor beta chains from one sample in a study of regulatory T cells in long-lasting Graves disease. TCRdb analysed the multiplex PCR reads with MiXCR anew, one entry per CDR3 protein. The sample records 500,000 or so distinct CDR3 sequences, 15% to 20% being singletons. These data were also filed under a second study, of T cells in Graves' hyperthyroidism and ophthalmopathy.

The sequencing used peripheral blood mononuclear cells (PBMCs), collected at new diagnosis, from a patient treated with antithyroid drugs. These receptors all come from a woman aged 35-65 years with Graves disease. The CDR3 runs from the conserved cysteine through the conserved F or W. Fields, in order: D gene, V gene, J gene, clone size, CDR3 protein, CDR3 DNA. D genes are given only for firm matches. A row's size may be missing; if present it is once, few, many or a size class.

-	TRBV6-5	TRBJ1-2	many	CASSYSRIDYGYTF	TGTGCCAGCAGTTACTCGCGAATCGACTATGGCTACACCTTC
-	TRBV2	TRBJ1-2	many	CASSKDVRGYTF	TGTGCCTCCTCAAAGGATGTGCGGGGCTACACCTTC
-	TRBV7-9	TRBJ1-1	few	CASSLEYSYTEAFF	TGTGCCAGCAGCTTAGAGTACTCCTACACTGAAGCTTTCTTT
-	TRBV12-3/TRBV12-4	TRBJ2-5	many	CASSFGYQETQYF	TGTGCCAGCAGTTTTGGGTACCAAGAGACCCAGTACTTC
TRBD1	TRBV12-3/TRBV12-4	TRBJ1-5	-	CASRVQGTGGFANQPQHF	TGTGCCAGCAGAGTACAGGGGACCGGGGGTTTCGCCAATCAGCCCCAGCATTTT
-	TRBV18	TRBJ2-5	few	CASSPGAGTHLVETQYF	TGTGCCAGCTCACCAGGGGCAGGGACCCACCTTGTGGAGACCCAGTACTTC
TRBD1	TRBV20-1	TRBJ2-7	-	CSATGGGEQYF	TGCAGTGCTACAGGGGGCGGAGAGCAGTACTTC
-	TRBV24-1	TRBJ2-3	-	CATSDDMSDTQYF	TGTGCCACCAGTGATGACATGTCAGATACGCAGTATTTT
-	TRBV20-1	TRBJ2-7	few	CSARGRNGVAQYF	TGCAGTGCTAGAGGCAGAAATGGTGTGGCGCAGTACTTC
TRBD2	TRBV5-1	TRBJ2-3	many	CASSLDGTRSDTQYF	TGCGCCAGCAGCTTGGACGGGACTAGATCAGATACGCAGTATTTT
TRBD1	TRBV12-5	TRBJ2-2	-	CASGLSTARDRHTGELFF	TGTGCTAGTGGTTTGTCAACCGCCAGGGACAGGCACACCGGGGAGCTGTTTTTT
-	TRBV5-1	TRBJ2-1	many	CASSQTESSYNEQFF	TGCGCCAGCAGCCAGACAGAGAGCTCCTACAATGAGCAGTTCTTC
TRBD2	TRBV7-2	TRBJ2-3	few	CASSFGTSGGARDTQYF	TGTGCCAGCAGCTTCGGGACTAGCGGGGGGGCGAGAGATACGCAGTATTTT
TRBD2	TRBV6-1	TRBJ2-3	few	CASSGTTSVNTQYF	TGTGCCAGCAGTGGCACCACTAGCGTGAATACGCAGTATTTT
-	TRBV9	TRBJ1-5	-	CASSPQGGQPQHF	TGTGCCAGCAGCCCCCAGGGAGGTCAGCCCCAGCATTTT
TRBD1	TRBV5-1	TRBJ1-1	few	CASSLMDRVNTEAFF	TGCGCCAGCAGCTTGATGGACAGGGTGAACACTGAAGCTTTCTTT
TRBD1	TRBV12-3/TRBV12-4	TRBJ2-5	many	CASREDTGDQETQYF	TGTGCCAGCAGGGAAGATACAGGGGACCAAGAGACCCAGTACTTC
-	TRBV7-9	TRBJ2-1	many	CASSLDYSYNEQFF	TGTGCCAGCAGCCTGGACTACTCCTACAATGAGCAATTCTTC
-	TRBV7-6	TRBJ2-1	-	CASSFLGGSLSNNEQFF	TGTGCCAGCAGCTTCCTTGGTGGCAGCCTAAGCAACAATGAGCAGTTCTTC
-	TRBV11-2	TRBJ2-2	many	CASSLVAGELFF	TGTGCCAGCAGCTTGGTGGCCGGGGAGCTGTTTTTT
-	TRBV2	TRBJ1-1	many	CASSNTRDHTEAFF	TGTGCCAGCAGTAATACCCGGGACCACACTGAAGCTTTCTTT
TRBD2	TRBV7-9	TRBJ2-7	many	CASSLGLAGRDEQYF	TGTGCCAGCAGCTTAGGGTTAGCGGGGAGAGACGAGCAGTACTTC
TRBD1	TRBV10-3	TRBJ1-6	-	CAISLQGASSPLHF	TGTGCCATCAGTTTACAGGGGGCCAGTTCACCCCTCCACTTT